The rows below give T cell receptor beta chains drawn from one sample of a study of T cell repertoires in cytomegalovirus infection. TCRdb passed the reads through MiXCR, listing each CDR3 protein once. The sample includes under 600,000 distinct CDR3 sequences, 16% of them seen just once. Sequenced sample: CD8+ T cells from PBMCs. The source is a human donor in good health (CMV status not recorded). Some clones in this sample may be carry-over from other donors' samples. Both conserved end residues are part of each CDR3. Fields, in order: V gene, J gene, D gene, clone size, CDR3 DNA, CDR3 protein. A D gene is named only where the DNA matches it firmly. Clone size is not always given. Where it is, it says once, few, many or a class for expanded clones.

v_gene: TRBV11-2
j_gene: TRBJ2-7
d_gene: .
abundance: many
CDR3nt: TGTGCCAGCAGCGCCCAGGACGGGGCCTACGAGCAGTACTTC
CDR3aa: CASSAQDGAYEQYF

v_gene: TRBV28
j_gene: TRBJ2-7
d_gene: TRBD2
abundance: many
CDR3nt: TGTGCCAGCAGTGTGGGACTAGCGGGAGTTCTCGAGCAGTACTTC
CDR3aa: CASSVGLAGVLEQYF

v_gene: TRBV24-1
j_gene: TRBJ2-3
d_gene: .
abundance: .
CDR3nt: TGTGCCACCAGTGACCCCTCTTCTTACACAGATACGCAGTATTTT
CDR3aa: CATSDPSSYTDTQYF

v_gene: TRBV10-3
j_gene: TRBJ2-7
d_gene: .
abundance: many
CDR3nt: TGTGCCATCAGTGAGTCTAGCGCCTCCTACGAGCAGTACTTC
CDR3aa: CAISESSASYEQYF

v_gene: TRBV7-9
j_gene: TRBJ2-2
d_gene: .
abundance: .
CDR3nt: TGTGCCAGCAGCCTTTCCCTTACCGGGGAGCTGTTTTTT
CDR3aa: CASSLSLTGELFF

v_gene: TRBV6-5
j_gene: TRBJ1-1
d_gene: .
abundance: many
CDR3nt: TGTGCCAGCAGTTACTCGTCAGGGGTAGGGAACACTGAAGCTTTCTTT
CDR3aa: CASSYSSGVGNTEAFF

v_gene: TRBV29-1
j_gene: TRBJ2-1
d_gene: .
abundance: few
CDR3nt: TGCAGCGTTGATAGTGGGAATGAGCAGTTCTTC
CDR3aa: CSVDSGNEQFF

v_gene: TRBV27
j_gene: TRBJ1-4
d_gene: TRBD1
abundance: few
CDR3nt: TGTGCCAGCGCTTACAGGGGAGGGGTTGAAAAACTGTTTTTT
CDR3aa: CASAYRGGVEKLFF

v_gene: TRBV12-3/TRBV12-4
j_gene: TRBJ1-2
d_gene: .
abundance: few
CDR3nt: TGTGCCAGCAGTCCCCACGCCAGGGACGGCTACACCTTC
CDR3aa: CASSPHARDGYTF

v_gene: TRBV12-5
j_gene: TRBJ2-3
d_gene: TRBD2
abundance: many
CDR3nt: TGTGCTAGTCTTCTAGCGGGGGACCGCACAGATACGCAGTATTTT
CDR3aa: CASLLAGDRTDTQYF

v_gene: TRBV19
j_gene: TRBJ2-2
d_gene: .
abundance: .
CDR3nt: TGTGCCAGTAGTACGGCGGGGAGCACCGGGGAGCTGTTTTTT
CDR3aa: CASSTAGSTGELFF

v_gene: TRBV25-1
j_gene: TRBJ2-7
d_gene: TRBD1
abundance: .
CDR3nt: TGTGCCAGCAGTCCTCGACAGGGGTGGACCTACGAGCAGTACTTC
CDR3aa: CASSPRQGWTYEQYF

v_gene: TRBV2
j_gene: TRBJ2-2
d_gene: .
abundance: few
CDR3nt: TGTGCCAGCACGCGGGGTCTGGGGGAGCTGTTTTTT
CDR3aa: CASTRGLGELFF

v_gene: TRBV5-1
j_gene: TRBJ2-2
d_gene: .
abundance: .
CDR3nt: TGCGCCAGCAGCTTGGAACCCACCAACGGGGAGCTGTTTTTT
CDR3aa: CASSLEPTNGELFF

v_gene: TRBV9
j_gene: TRBJ2-1
d_gene: TRBD2
abundance: .
CDR3nt: TGTGCCAGCAGCCGCTGGGGGGGAGGGGATGAGCAGTTCTTC
CDR3aa: CASSRWGGGDEQFF

v_gene: TRBV7-7
j_gene: TRBJ2-5
d_gene: .
abundance: many
CDR3nt: TGTGCTAGCAGCTCAGATTCCCTTGGGAAGACCCAGTACTTC
CDR3aa: CASSSDSLGKTQYF

v_gene: TRBV3-1
j_gene: TRBJ1-2
d_gene: .
abundance: .
CDR3nt: TGTGCCAGCAGCCAAGAAGGAGCCACCTCCTATGGCTACACCTTC
CDR3aa: CASSQEGATSYGYTF

v_gene: TRBV11-2
j_gene: TRBJ2-1
d_gene: .
abundance: many
CDR3nt: TGTGCCAGCAGCTTGCGGAAAGGGGTCTCCAATGAGCAGTTCTTC
CDR3aa: CASSLRKGVSNEQFF

v_gene: TRBV28
j_gene: TRBJ2-2
d_gene: TRBD2
abundance: many
CDR3nt: TGTGCCAGCAGTTTCCCTCCGGGAGGGCCTACCGGGGAGCTGTTTTTT
CDR3aa: CASSFPPGGPTGELFF

v_gene: TRBV11-2
j_gene: TRBJ2-7
d_gene: .
abundance: .
CDR3nt: TGTGCCAGCAGCTTACTTATTGTGGGCCTAAGGTACGAGCAGTACTTC
CDR3aa: CASSLLIVGLRYEQYF

v_gene: TRBV5-1
j_gene: TRBJ2-7
d_gene: .
abundance: .
CDR3nt: TGCGCCAGCAGCTTGGGGGGCGTCCGCTACGAGCAGTACTTC
CDR3aa: CASSLGGVRYEQYF

v_gene: TRBV12-3/TRBV12-4
j_gene: TRBJ2-1
d_gene: .
abundance: .
CDR3nt: TGTGCCAGCAGTTTGACACTCAATGAGCAGTTCTTC
CDR3aa: CASSLTLNEQFF

v_gene: TRBV11-2
j_gene: TRBJ2-5
d_gene: .
abundance: many
CDR3nt: TGTGCCAGCCGGGGTTGGCGACAAGAGACCCAGTACTTC
CDR3aa: CASRGWRQETQYF

v_gene: TRBV7-9
j_gene: TRBJ1-1
d_gene: TRBD1
abundance: .
CDR3nt: TGTGCCAGCAGCCACAGACAGGGTGTTGAAGCTTTCTTT
CDR3aa: CASSHRQGVEAFF